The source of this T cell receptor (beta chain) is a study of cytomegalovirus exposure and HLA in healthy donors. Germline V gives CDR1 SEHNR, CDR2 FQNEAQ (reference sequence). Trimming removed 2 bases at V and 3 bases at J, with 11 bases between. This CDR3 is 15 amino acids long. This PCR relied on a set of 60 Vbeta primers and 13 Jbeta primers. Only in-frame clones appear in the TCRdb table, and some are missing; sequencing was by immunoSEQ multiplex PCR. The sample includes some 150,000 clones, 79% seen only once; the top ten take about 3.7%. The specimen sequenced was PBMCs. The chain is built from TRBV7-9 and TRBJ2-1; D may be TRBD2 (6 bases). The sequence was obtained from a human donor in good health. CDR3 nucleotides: TGTGCCAGCAGCTTAAGCGTGGGGGGCTACAATGAGCAGTTCTTC. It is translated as CASSLSVGGYNEQFF.